A single sample gave rise to the 25 T cell receptor beta chains below, sequenced in a study of CD8 T cells in ankylosing spondylitis. TCRdb reanalysed the 5' RACE reads using MiXCR and keeps one entry per CDR3 protein. The table has roughly 40,000 distinct CDR3 sequences, about 11% seen once. Sequencing was done on a sample of blood, either unsorted or a sorted T cell fraction (not recorded which). The receptor source for this set is a male donor with ankylosing spondylitis or in good health (not recorded which).

This clonotype was recorded only once. This may be a read error: a much more frequent sequence differs by one nucleotide. The CDR3 loop is CTSSRDRGRGSLNQPQHF. CDR3 coding DNA: TGTACCAGCAGCCGGGACAGGGGCCGGGGGTCCCTCAATCAGCCCCAGCATTTT. The chain employs TRBV13 and TRBJ1-5; 10 bases are a match to TRBD1. Germline V lookup: CDR1 PRHDT, CDR2 FYEKMQ (reference sequence). The CDR3 has 18 amino acids.

This clonotype was recorded at least ten times. The V call is TRBV5-1, the J call TRBJ1-6; D is possibly TRBD1 (6 bases). This CDR3 spans 15 amino acids. Per germline, CDR1 SGHRS and CDR2 YFSETQ. V shed 0 bases and J shed 7 bases, with 11 bases lying between them. The CDR3 DNA follows: TGCGCCAGCAGCTTGGTTTCAGGGGCGAATTCACCCCTCCACTTT. This codes for CASSLVSGANSPLHF.

This clonotype was counted at least ten times. The chain is built from TRBV7-8 and TRBJ1-4; D is ambiguous. Germline V lookup: CDR1 SGHVS, CDR2 FQNEAQ. The ends were cut back, 2 bases at V and 3 bases at J, with 13 bases in the middle. The CDR3 covers 16 residues. CDR3 residues: CASSLLGRGANEKLFF. The CDR3 coding sequence is TGTGCCAGCAGCTTATTAGGACGTGGGGCTAATGAAAAACTGTTTTTT.

This clonotype has ten or more counts. CDR3 sequence: CSANRGGQPSYEQYF. CDR3 coding DNA: TGCAGTGCAAACAGAGGGGGGCAGCCGAGTTACGAGCAGTACTTC. This rearrangement joins TRBV20-1 to TRBJ2-7, with D possibly being TRBD1 or TRBD2 (6 bases each). Germline V gene sequence: CDR1 DFQATT, CDR2 SNEGSKA (reference sequence). Trimming took 6 bases from V and 4 from J, leaving 22 bases between them. This CDR3 has 15 amino acids.

In its sample, this clonotype is medium-sized (0.01 to 0.1%). The rearrangement joins TRBV9 to TRBJ2-7; D not certain. The CDR3 has 14 amino acids. V was trimmed by 4 bases and J by 0 bases, leaving 11 bases between them. Germline V gene lookup returns CDR1 SGDLS and CDR2 YYNGEE. CDR3 region: CASSPGPVSYEQYF. DNA for the CDR3: TGTGCCAGCAGCCCAGGACCCGTCTCCTACGAGCAGTACTTC.

This clonotype turned up a few times. The rearrangement joins TRBV7-2 to TRBJ2-7, with D possibly called TRBD1 or TRBD2 (5 bases each). The CDR3 covers 16 residues. V lost 1 base, J lost 0 bases, and 13 bases lay in between. Per the germline V gene, CDR1 is SGHTA and CDR2 is FQGNSA. The CDR3 DNA sequence: TGTGCCAGCAGCTTAGTGACAGACTACTCCTCCTACGAGCAGTACTTC. It is translated as CASSLVTDYSSYEQYF.

This clonotype was observed a handful of times. The V gene is TRBV3-1, the J gene TRBJ1-1; 9 bases match TRBD1. The germline CDR1 and CDR2 sequences are LGHDT and YNNKEL (reference sequence). This CDR3 contains 16 residues. V trimming: 2 bases; J trimming: 5 bases; junction bases outside the gene matches: 9. CDR3 residues: CASSQSSGQGGTEAFF. CDR3 bases: TGTGCCAGCAGCCAAAGTTCGGGACAGGGTGGGACTGAAGCTTTCTTT.

This clonotype was counted many times. This rearrangement joins TRBV4-2 to TRBJ2-1, with TRBD2 as a possible D gene (6 bases). V was pared by 1 base and J by 1 base, with 14 bases between. The germline gives CDR1 LGHNA, CDR2 YNFKEQ. The CDR3 runs to 17 residues. The CDR3 spells CASSQVGGGRSYNEQFF. As DNA, the CDR3 is TGTGCCAGCAGCCAAGTGGGGGGAGGCAGATCCTACAATGAGCAGTTCTTC.

This clonotype was seen more than once but under ten times. V is TRBV2 and J is TRBJ1-6; 8 positions match TRBD1. Trimming removed 4 bases from V and 6 bases from J; junction bases left unmatched: 5. The CDR3 has 15 amino acids. In germline, CDR1 is SNHLY, CDR2 FYNNEI. The CDR3 loop reads CASSARTGTNSPLHF. The DNA for the CDR3 is TGTGCCAGCAGTGCCCGGACAGGGACTAATTCACCCCTCCACTTT.

This clonotype was counted ten times or more. The chain combines TRBV5-1 with TRBJ2-1; 12 bases fit TRBD2. Per the germline V gene, CDR1 is SGHRS and CDR2 is YFSETQ. The CDR3 totals 14 residues. After removal of 9 bases from V and 4 bases from J, the junction contained 5 bases not matched to a gene. Here the CDR3 DNA reads TGCGCCACGACTAGCGGGGGAGCATACAATGAGCAGTTCTTC. It codes for CATTSGGAYNEQFF.

Many counts were recorded for this clonotype. This sequence joins TRBV24-1 and TRBJ1-2; 7 bases fit TRBD1. The CDR3 is made up of 14 amino acids. Germline loops: CDR1 KGHDR, CDR2 SFDVKD. V lost 3 bases, J lost 4 bases, and 4 bases stayed unmatched. The CDR3 region is CATSDVTGIYGYTF. DNA for the CDR3: TGTGCCACCAGTGATGTGACAGGGATCTATGGCTACACCTTC.

J is TRBJ1-5 and V is TRBV3-1; TRBD1 is a possible D gene (5 bases). V lost 0 bases to trimming and J lost 2 bases, with 14 bases between them. The CDR3 runs 17 residues. The V gene's germline CDR1 is LGHDT and CDR2 YNNKEL (reference sequence). The CDR3 loop reads CASSQDIGVGGNQPQHF. CDR3 DNA sequence: TGTGCCAGCAGCCAAGATATAGGAGTAGGGGGCAATCAGCCCCAGCATTTT.

There are many counts of this clonotype. The V and J genes are TRBV10-3 and TRBJ2-3; no definite D call. Trimming removed 6 bases at V and 0 bases at J, with 13 bases between. The CDR3 spans 15 residues. Germline CDR1 and CDR2: ENHRY and SYGVKD. The CDR3 is CAIRPTAASTDTQYF. The CDR3, as DNA: TGTGCCATCAGACCTACAGCCGCTAGCACAGATACGCAGTATTTT.

This clonotype was detected ten times or more. V is TRBV5-1 and J is TRBJ2-5; 7 bases map to TRBD1. J was trimmed by 5 bases and V by 7 bases; bases with no gene match: 8. CDR3 size: 13 residues. Germline loops: CDR1 SGHRS, CDR2 YFSETQ. The CDR3 reads CASGYSQGETQYF. The CDR3, as DNA: TGCGCCAGCGGCTACTCACAGGGGGAGACCCAGTACTTC.

This clonotype was counted at least ten times. V and J are TRBV12-3 or TRBV12-4 and TRBJ2-6; D gene unclear. CDR3 length equals 15 residues. Trimming removed 4 bases from V and 0 bases from J, with 7 bases in between. The CDR3 region is CASSSTVSGANVLTF. CDR3 in DNA: TGTGCCAGCAGTTCGACGGTCTCTGGGGCCAACGTCCTGACTTTC.

This chain joins TRBV27 and TRBJ1-5; D possibly corresponds to TRBD1 (6 bases). Germline V gives CDR1 MNHEY, CDR2 SMNVEV (reference sequence). This CDR3 comprises 14 residues. Trimming pared 4 bases from V and 6 bases from J, leaving 13 bases between. CDR3 sequence: CASSYYRESQPQHF. As DNA, the CDR3 is TGTGCCAGCAGTTACTACAGGGAGAGTCAGCCCCAGCATTTT.

There are many counts of this clonotype. The rearrangement joins TRBV5-1 to TRBJ1-5; D is uncertain. V was clipped by 0 bases and J by 7 bases, with 11 bases between them. The germline V gene has CDR1 SGHRS and CDR2 YFSETQ. CDR3 size: 14 residues. CDR3 residues: CASSLVGGGQPQHF. The CDR3 nucleotides read TGCGCCAGCAGCTTGGTGGGAGGCGGACAGCCCCAGCATTTT. Drawing the rest from reference TRBV5-1 and TRBJ1-5, the complete variable domain is KAGVTQTPRYLIKTRGQQVTLSCSPISGHRSVSWYQQTPGQGLQFLFEYFSETQRNKGNFPGRFSGRQFSNSRSEMNVSTLELGDSALYLCASSLVGGGQPQHFGDGTRLSIL.

Many counts were recorded for this clonotype. The rearrangement uses TRBV20-1 and TRBJ2-5; the D is unclear. V lost 3 bases, J lost 3 bases, and 8 bases lay in between. The germline CDR1 and CDR2 sequences are DFQATT and SNEGSKA (reference sequence). This CDR3 region has 12 residues. CDR3 in amino acids: CSASPFKETQYF. CDR3 coding DNA: TGCAGTGCTAGTCCATTTAAAGAGACCCAGTACTTC.

There are a few counts of this clonotype. The CDR3 bases are TGCGCCAGCAGCGCATACGGGGGACTAGCGGGGGGCAAGAGCTCCTACAATGAGCAGTTCTTC. It encodes CASSAYGGLAGGKSSYNEQFF. This chain joins TRBV5-1 and TRBJ2-1; 15 bases agree with TRBD2. Germline lookup yields CDR1 SGHRS and CDR2 YFSETQ. Trimming took 4 bases from V and 0 from J; bases not matched to a gene: 14. The CDR3 contains 21 residues.

The chain is built from TRBV5-1 and TRBJ2-5; the match to TRBD1 covers 8 bases. The V gene end was trimmed by 4 bases and the J gene end by 4 bases; junction bases not matched to a gene: 3. The CDR3 is 13 amino acids. Germline V gene sequence: CDR1 SGHRS, CDR2 YFSETQ. The CDR3 DNA is TGCGCCAGCAGCGCGGACAGGGCAGAGACCCAGTACTTC. This encodes CASSADRAETQYF. The whole variable domain, remainder taken from reference TRBV5-1 and TRBJ2-5, is KAGVTQTPRYLIKTRGQQVTLSCSPISGHRSVSWYQQTPGQGLQFLFEYFSETQRNKGNFPGRFSGRQFSNSRSEMNVSTLELGDSALYLCASSADRAETQYFGPGTRLLVL.

This clonotype appeared many times. The chain joins TRBV27 to TRBJ2-2; tentatively, D is TRBD2 (6 bases). V shed 1 base and J shed 2 bases, with 14 bases lying between them. Germline CDR1 MNHEY, CDR2 SMNVEV (reference sequence). There are 17 residues in the CDR3. CDR3: CASSLFAGLLNTGELFF. DNA of the CDR3: TGTGCCAGCAGTTTATTCGCGGGGCTCCTTAACACCGGGGAGCTGTTTTTT.

This clonotype ranks as medium-sized. The chain couples TRBV15 to TRBJ2-2; no definite D call. CDR1 is LNHNV and CDR2 is YYDKDF in the germline V gene (reference sequence). CDR3 size: 15 residues. The germline V and J ends were trimmed by 0 bases and 5 bases, with 10 bases remaining between them. CDR3 in DNA: TGTGCCACCAGCAGAGATCTGGTAGAGACCGGGGAGCTGTTTTTT. This gives the protein CATSRDLVETGELFF.

This clonotype came up many times. The rearrangement links TRBV5-1 to TRBJ1-1, with a weak D call TRBD1 (6 bases). The CDR3 has 14 residues. V was pared by 1 base and J by 8 bases, with 15 bases between. The germline V gene encodes CDR1 SGHRS and CDR2 YFSETQ. In DNA, the CDR3 is TGCGCCAGCAGCTTGAGGGGGGGCAGCTTGGAAGCTTTCTTT. Translated: CASSLRGGSLEAFF.

Many counts were recorded for this clonotype. The V and J genes are TRBV5-1 and TRBJ2-7, with D perhaps matching TRBD1 (5 bases). CDR1 is SGHRS and CDR2 is YFSETQ in the germline V gene. CDR3 length: 14 amino acids. Trimming removed 0 bases at V and 3 bases at J, with 10 bases between. The CDR3 bases are TGCGCCAGCAGCTTGGGGGGCGATCTCTACGAGCAGTACTTC. It is translated as CASSLGGDLYEQYF.

V is TRBV9 and J is TRBJ1-2; no firm D call. This CDR3 is 14 amino acids long. The germline CDR1 and CDR2 sequences are SGDLS and YYNGEE. V was pared by 4 bases and J by 7 bases, with 17 bases between. The CDR3 coding sequence is TGTGCCAGCAGCCCCCCCGGTGAGTTTCGTGGCTACACCTTC. Protein sequence: CASSPPGEFRGYTF. Together with reference TRBV9 and TRBJ1-2, the CDR3 gives the full variable domain: DSGVTQTPKHLITATGQRVTLRCSPRSGDLSVYWYQQSLDQGLQFLIQYYNGEERAKGNILERFSAQQFPDLHSELNLSSLELGDSALYFCASSPPGEFRGYTFGSGTRLTVV.